Described below is a single T cell receptor beta chain sequence and its context. The antigen is unknown. Using its own MiXCR run on the reads, TCRdb lists one record per CDR3 protein. The sample lists under 300,000 distinct CDR3 sequences, under 25% occurring once. The data were obtained in a study of T cell repertoires in cytomegalovirus infection. Whole-study findings and limits: HLA-C-restricted CMV clonotypes gave the most frequent clonotype in two of eight donors.

This TCR was recovered from a human donor in good health (CMV status not recorded). Some clones in this sample may be carry-over from other donors' samples. This specimen consisted of cultured PBMCs, obtained from culture after CMV antigen stimulation.

Written as DNA, the CDR3 is TGTGCCAGCAAGGGAGGTTGGTCTGGGGCCAACGTCCTGACTTTC. Protein product: CASKGGWSGANVLTF. The chain couples TRBV28 to TRBJ2-6; TRBD2 is a possible D gene (6 bases). V shed 7 bases and J shed 1 base, with 11 bases lying between them. This CDR3 spans 15 amino acids. Germline V gene lookup returns CDR1 MDHEN and CDR2 SYDVKM.